One and the same sample provided the 3 T cell receptor beta chains below, sequenced in a study of blood T cells in healthy people across ages. With a J-beta primer mix and a sample-barcoded 5' primer, a second PCR ran 7 to 11 cycles. Via MiXCR, TCRdb re-called the 5' RACE reads, giving one row per CDR3 protein. The sample consists of hundreds of thousands of distinct CDR3 sequences, more than 40% of them appearing once. The specimen was blood. All receptors derive from a woman aged 55 to 70 in good health.

This clonotype was seen only a few times. In DNA form, the CDR3 reads TGTGCCATCAGTGAGTCGATCCAGGGGGCGCGGGATGAGCAGTTCTTC. Its protein is CAISESIQGARDEQFF. V gene TRBV10-3 combines with J gene TRBJ2-1; 8 bases match TRBD1. Germline V gene lookup returns CDR1 ENHRY and CDR2 SYGVKD. The CDR3 covers 16 residues. Trimming removed 0 bases from V and 8 bases from J; junction bases left unmatched: 9.

The chain recombines TRBV6-5 with TRBJ2-7; perhaps D is TRBD1 or TRBD2 (7 bases each). Trimming pared 6 bases from V and 4 bases from J, leaving 16 bases between. The CDR3 has 14 amino acids. Germline loops: CDR1 MNHEY, CDR2 SVGAGI. This chain's CDR3 is CASSPIQGGYEQYF. In DNA form, the CDR3 reads TGTGCCAGCAGCCCCATCCAGGGGGGGTACGAGCAGTACTTC.

The V and J genes are TRBV4-3 and TRBJ2-5; the D gene could be TRBD1 or TRBD2 (5 bases each). This CDR3 has 17 residues. Germline V gives CDR1 LGHNA, CDR2 YSLEER. Trimming took 1 base from V and 11 from J, leaving 26 bases between them. The CDR3 DNA sequence: TGCGCCAGCAGCCAAGTAAGGGGAGCCCTTAGTCACAATGAGCAGTACTTC. Its translation: CASSQVRGALSHNEQYF.